This TCR beta chain was identified during a study of beta chain features in type 1 diabetes listed by TCRdb under 2018. Some background on the complete study: Mean age, gender distribution, total cell number and subset yield were not different between patients and healthy donors. The study compared TCRB repertoires of sorted circulating CD4+ T cell subsets between recently diagnosed type 1 diabetes patients and matched healthy donors. Regulatory and stem cell-like memory subsets were isolated from only 8 patients and about 8 healthy donors, whereas naive and central memory subsets came from all 30 or so donors. A total of 107,917,701 sorted cells were examined across all samples, and the number of cells per subset was strongly correlated with RNA yield.

This clone showed up just a few times. What antigen it recognizes has not been identified. Base quality data are lacking; no much larger clone is found one base away. From each donor, a single peripheral blood sample of 100 to 150 mL on average was drawn into heparinised tubes. Using a panel that included CD45RO, CCR7, CD25, CD127, CD95 and CD27, naive, central memory, regulatory and stem cell-like memory CD4+ T cells were sorted on a BD FACSAria II. A purity above 98% was achieved for all sorted populations. PBMCs were isolated right away by Lymphoprep density gradient centrifugation and were stained directly, without culture. To minimize batch effects, samples were stained and sorted in pairs, one healthy donor with one patient per experiment. Here is what the overall study found, with its caveats: Because the HLA sub-analyses included only small numbers of individuals, any influence of HLA type on TCRB rearrangement was left unresolved. A moderate but significant shortening of TCRB CDR3 length was observed in type 1 diabetes patients in all four CD4+ subsets. Because cDNA rather than genomic DNA was sequenced, highly expressing activated cells could have been over-represented, although no difference in activation and CD3 levels was found between groups. Shorter templates might have been favored by PCR, but patient and control samples were amplified and corrected together, so both groups would have been affected equally by any skew. Naive, central memory and regulatory TCRB repertoires appeared to be more alike among patients than among healthy donors. Fewer insertions and more nucleotide deletions at VDJ recombination sites were observed in patients with type 1 diabetes, implying thymic rearrangement abnormalities.

The entire amount of isolated RNA was reverse transcribed using the High Capacity cDNA Reverse Transcription Kit, so the sequenced TCRB transcripts were expressed ones. Deep immunoSEQ sequencing was performed on naive, central memory and regulatory T cell samples, with an average of roughly 3.3 million total reads per sample. After sorted cells were lysed in RLT buffer, RNA was extracted with DNase-treated RNeasy Micro or Mini kits, with the choice depending on cell number. Each cell subset was processed on its own to prevent cross-contamination, while patient and healthy donor samples were processed together. Using the immunoSEQ multiplex PCR, TCRB sequences were amplified from cDNA into 87-bp fragments spanning the CDR3 region. Amplicons were sequenced on the Illumina HiSeq platform. The source study handled its data this way. PCR bias was computationally corrected using synthetic template baselines, reads within Hamming distance 2 were collapsed, and singletons that could not be merged were discarded. Reads were aligned against IMGT so that V, D and J genes, CDR3 length and insertions or deletions at six rearrangement sites could be assigned. Within each subset, clonotype counts were normalized to sorted cell number, and only after that were true diversity and Gini coefficients computed with the tcR R package. Repertoire sharing was quantified using the overlap coefficient calculated on TCRB nucleotide sequences. This immuneACCESS table, as held by TCRdb, lists in-frame sequences with V and J called but not all clones. Of the missing ones, under half trace to an unresolved V gene in checked studies; the others have no known cause. From that table come the V and J calls and clone size; the DNA was used to work out D and trimming. Recorded for this sample are around 170,000 clones; approximately 9.1% of them occurred a single time. About 2.1% of the sample is held by the ten biggest clonotypes.

The source is a woman aged 18-29 years in good health. The sequencing input was central memory CD4+ T cells from blood.

The nucleotide sequence reads as follows: TGTGCCAGCAGCTCGGCCCGGGGGGGCACAGATACGCAGTATTTT. Protein translation: CASSSARGGTDTQYF. The sequence is built from TRBV5-4 and TRBJ2-3; TRBD2 lines up with 7 middle nucleotides. The CDR3 runs 15 amino acids, cysteine and phenylalanine included. Just the 45-base CDR3 DNA is kept, in frame starting at base 1. The V end gives up 3 bases and the J end 1 base, leaving 5 bases in the junction not matched to a gene. The germline V gene (reference sequence) specifies SGHNT as CDR1 and YYREEE as CDR2.